Listed below are T cell receptor beta chains from one sample, sequenced in a study of radiation and T cells in renal cell carcinoma. TCRdb's table, derived via immunoSEQ multiplex PCR, lists solely in-frame clones and lacks some. The table lists around 77,000 clones, around 78% of them singletons. This material consisted of blood, taken from a patient whose treatment included radiotherapy and nephrectomy. The receptors were gathered from a woman aged 60-75 years with renal cell carcinoma. CDR3s include the opening cysteine and the closing phenylalanine or tryptophan. Each record gives: CDR3 DNA, CDR3 protein, V gene, clone size, D gene, J gene. A D gene is named only where the DNA matches it firmly. Part of the rows lack a size; the others show once, few, many or a class for expanded clones.

cdr3_nt: TGCGCCAGCAGCTTGGCCGTGGGAACGGAGACCCAGTACTTC
cdr3_aa: CASSLAVGTETQYF
v_call: TRBV5-1
clone_size: NA
d_call: NA
j_call: TRBJ2-5

cdr3_nt: TGTGCCAGCAGTTCAGCGCGAGCTTTCTTT
cdr3_aa: CASSSARAFF
v_call: TRBV6-5
clone_size: NA
d_call: NA
j_call: TRBJ1-1

cdr3_nt: TGTGCCAGCAGTGAACAAGACAGCAGGCCCCTCCACTTT
cdr3_aa: CASSEQDSRPLHF
v_call: TRBV6-5
clone_size: NA
d_call: NA
j_call: TRBJ1-6

cdr3_nt: TGTGCCAGCAGTTTCCTTGGACAGGCGGTCGATGAGCAGTTCTTC
cdr3_aa: CASSFLGQAVDEQFF
v_call: TRBV6-6
clone_size: once
d_call: TRBD1
j_call: TRBJ2-1

cdr3_nt: TGTGCCAGCCGGGAAGGAGGGGCACTCCTTAACTATGGCTACACCTTC
cdr3_aa: CASREGGALLNYGYTF
v_call: TRBV6-1
clone_size: NA
d_call: NA
j_call: TRBJ1-2

cdr3_nt: TGTGCCATCAGTGGATCTAGCGGGAGCACAGATACGCAGTATTTT
cdr3_aa: CAISGSSGSTDTQYF
v_call: TRBV10-3
clone_size: NA
d_call: TRBD2
j_call: TRBJ2-3

cdr3_nt: TGTGCCAGCAGTTTACCCCCTAGAGGGGAAGCTTTCTTT
cdr3_aa: CASSLPPRGEAFF
v_call: TRBV28
clone_size: NA
d_call: NA
j_call: TRBJ1-1

cdr3_nt: TGCGCCAGCAGCTTGGACAGGACTGGGACCCAGTACTTC
cdr3_aa: CASSLDRTGTQYF
v_call: TRBV5-1
clone_size: once
d_call: NA
j_call: TRBJ2-5

cdr3_nt: TGTGCCATCAGTCCAGTAAACACTGAAGCTTTCTTT
cdr3_aa: CAISPVNTEAFF
v_call: TRBV10-3
clone_size: NA
d_call: NA
j_call: TRBJ1-1

cdr3_nt: TGTGCCAGTAGTATGGGACTAGCGGGGCGCTACGAGCAGTACTTC
cdr3_aa: CASSMGLAGRYEQYF
v_call: TRBV19
clone_size: NA
d_call: TRBD2
j_call: TRBJ2-7

cdr3_nt: TGTGCCAGTAGTATAACGCTGTGGCCTGAAGCTTTCTTT
cdr3_aa: CASSITLWPEAFF
v_call: TRBV19
clone_size: few
d_call: NA
j_call: TRBJ1-1